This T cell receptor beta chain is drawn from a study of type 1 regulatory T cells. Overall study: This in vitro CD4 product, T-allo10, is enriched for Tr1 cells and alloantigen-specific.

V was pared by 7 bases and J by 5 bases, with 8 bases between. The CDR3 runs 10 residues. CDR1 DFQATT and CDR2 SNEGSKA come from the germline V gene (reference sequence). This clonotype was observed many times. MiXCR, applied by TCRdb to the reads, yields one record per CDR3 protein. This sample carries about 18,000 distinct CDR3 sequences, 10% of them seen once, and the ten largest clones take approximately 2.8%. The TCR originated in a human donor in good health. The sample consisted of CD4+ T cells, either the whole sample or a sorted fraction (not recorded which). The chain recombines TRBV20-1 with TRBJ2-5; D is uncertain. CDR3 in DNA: TGCAGTGTCCTGGCGGAGACCCAGTACTTC. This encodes CSVLAETQYF.